Below are 27 T cell receptor beta chains sequenced from a single sample in a study of T-cell memory formation after mild COVID-19 (dated by TCRdb to the early 2020s). The receptor library was made with 5' RACE. TCRdb names Illumina NovaSeq 6000 as the instrument used. The public reads were quality trimmed at Q25 with fastp and then assembled into clones with MiXCR by TCRdb, keeping productive beta chains. Every distinct CDR3 protein forms one entry, paired with its most common genes and DNA. Here the sample has about 340,000 distinct CDR3 sequences; around 13% occur a single time. The ten largest clonotypes hold over 20% of the sample. The sequencing input was PBMCs or a T cell subset sorted from them (not recorded which). The receptors originated from a man in his late teens or twenties who had mild COVID-19 (a few samples of this study predate the infection). The sample titles of this study are shuffled in the database, so cell type and time point are left out; the donor was told from shared clones.

The chain is built from TRBV2 and TRBJ2-5; 10 positions match TRBD2. Germline CDR1 is SNHLY and CDR2 is FYNNEI. Unmatched junction bases numbered 7, after V lost 2 bases and J lost 4 bases. This CDR3 contains 16 residues. CDR3 sequence reads: CASSELAGGLGETQYF. For the CDR3, the DNA is TGTGCCAGCAGTGAATTAGCGGGGGGCCTGGGAGAGACCCAGTACTTC.

This clonotype was counted only a few times. The rearrangement uses TRBV5-1 and TRBJ2-3; D is uncertain. CDR3 length: 16 amino acids. Germline V gene sequence: CDR1 SGHRS, CDR2 YFSETQ. V lost 0 bases and J 2 bases, leaving 13 bases between the germline ends. The CDR3 reads CASSLALGDNTDTQYF. The DNA for the CDR3 is TGCGCCAGCAGCTTGGCCCTAGGAGATAACACAGATACGCAGTATTTT. The whole variable domain, filled in from reference TRBV5-1 and TRBJ2-3, reads KAGVTQTPRYLIKTRGQQVTLSCSPISGHRSVSWYQQTPGQGLQFLFEYFSETQRNKGNFPGRFSGRQFSNSRSEMNVSTLELGDSALYLCASSLALGDNTDTQYFGPGTRLTVL.

V gene TRBV18 combines with J gene TRBJ1-5, with a tentative D call TRBD1 (5 bases). The length of the CDR3 is 16 residues. Germline V gene lookup returns CDR1 KGHSH and CDR2 LQKENI. V was shortened by 4 bases and J by 5 bases, with 18 bases between the two germline ends. The CDR3 nucleotides are TGTGCCAGCTCACTGGTGGGGCCTTTAGAGGATCAGCCCCAGCATTTT. Protein product: CASSLVGPLEDQPQHF.

CDR3 coding DNA: TGTGCCAGCAGCCACTCTACCGGACAGGACTATGGCTACACCTTC. Translating it yields CASSHSTGQDYGYTF. V is TRBV12-3 or TRBV12-4 and J is TRBJ1-2; 7 bases agree with TRBD1. The trim removed 6 bases at V and 3 bases at J, leaving 10 bases unmatched. The CDR3 runs 15 residues.

This clonotype has only a few counts. The gene calls are TRBV29-1 and TRBJ1-5; D possibly corresponds to TRBD1 (6 bases). Germline-derived CDR1 and CDR2 are SQVTM and ANQGSEA. The CDR3 covers 14 residues. V lost 4 bases to trimming and J lost 1 base, with 11 bases between them. CDR3 nucleotide sequence: TGCAGCGTTGGGTTAGGACAGAGCAATCAGCCCCAGCATTTT. It codes for CSVGLGQSNQPQHF. Supplemented by reference TRBV29-1 and TRBJ1-5, the full variable domain reads SAVISQKPSRDICQRGTSLTIQCQVDSQVTMMFWYRQQPGQSLTLIATANQGSEATYESGFVIDKFPISRPNLTFSTLTVSNMSPEDSSIYLCSVGLGQSNQPQHFGDGTRLSIL.

This clonotype was observed a few times. The V call is TRBV2, the J call TRBJ2-3; D might be TRBD2 (5 bases). There are 15 residues in the CDR3. The V and J ends lost 4 bases and 0 bases respectively, with 11 bases between them. The germline gives CDR1 SNHLY, CDR2 FYNNEI. CDR3 in amino acids: CASSGGVMSTDTQYF. The CDR3 nucleotides are TGTGCCAGCAGTGGGGGAGTGATGAGCACAGATACGCAGTATTTT. Full variable domain (missing parts from reference TRBV2 and TRBJ2-3): EPEVTQTPSHQVTQMGQEVILRCVPISNHLYFYWYRQILGQKVEFLVSFYNNEISEKSEIFDDQFSVERPDGSNFTLKIRSTKLEDSAMYFCASSGGVMSTDTQYFGPGTRLTVL.

This clonotype has just a few counts. The V gene is TRBV20-1, the J gene TRBJ2-4, with a tentative D call TRBD1 (5 bases). V gave up 3 bases and J gave up 0 bases, with 9 bases separating them. Germline V gene sequence: CDR1 DFQATT, CDR2 SNEGSKA (reference sequence). This CDR3 region has 14 residues. The CDR3 DNA reads as TGCAGTGCTAGGGTAACAGGAGCCAAAAACATTCAGTACTTC. This translates into CSARVTGAKNIQYF.

This chain connects TRBV6-6 to TRBJ2-2; no firm D call. The CDR3 length is 11 residues. Trimming took 8 bases from V and 1 from J, leaving 2 bases between them. Germline lookup yields CDR1 MNHNY and CDR2 SVGAGI (reference sequence). The CDR3 protein is CASGNTGELFF. CDR3 sequence (DNA): TGTGCCAGCGGGAACACCGGGGAGCTGTTTTTT.

This clonotype was observed many times. This rearrangement joins TRBV7-8 to TRBJ2-3, with 13 nucleotides matching TRBD2. Germline V CDR1 and CDR2: SGHVS, FQNEAQ. V shed 5 bases, J shed 11 bases, and the junction held 10 bases outside the gene matches. The CDR3 has 15 residues. The CDR3 DNA is TGTGCCAGCAGCCTACCGCTCCGACTAGCGGGGGGGCAGTATTTT. As protein: CASSLPLRLAGGQYF.

This sequence joins TRBV5-1 and TRBJ2-1; 9 bases fit TRBD2. Trimming took 3 bases from V and 4 from J; bases not matched to a gene: 14. Germline CDR1 is SGHRS and CDR2 is YFSETQ. The CDR3 has 18 amino acids. The CDR3 spells CASSSTTPTSGAYNEQFF. The CDR3 region has the DNA TGCGCCAGCAGCTCGACGACCCCGACTAGCGGAGCTTACAATGAGCAGTTCTTC.

The genes are TRBV30 and TRBJ2-7; D possibly corresponds to TRBD2 (6 bases). Trimming took 0 bases from V and 4 from J, leaving 13 bases between them. Germline V lookup: CDR1 GTSNPN, CDR2 SVGIG (reference sequence). The CDR3 runs 14 residues. CDR3 DNA sequence: TGTGCCTGGAGTGTCTCTGGGGGGTCGTACGAGCAGTACTTC. Amino acid sequence: CAWSVSGGSYEQYF.

This clonotype was recorded a few times. The rearrangement joins TRBV5-1 to TRBJ2-1, with a tentative D call TRBD1 (6 bases). This CDR3 contains 14 residues. Germline-derived CDR1 and CDR2 are SGHRS and YFSETQ. V was cut by 7 bases and J by 6 bases, with 17 bases left in between. In nucleotides, the CDR3 is TGCGCCAGCCGAAAACAGGGTCCCCTCAATGAGCAGTTCTTC. Its protein is CASRKQGPLNEQFF.

Only a few counts were recorded for this clonotype. This sequence joins TRBV12-3 or TRBV12-4 and TRBJ2-3; 8 nucleotides line up with TRBD1. The CDR3 loop spans 14 amino acids. The trim removed 6 bases at V and 2 bases at J, leaving 4 bases unmatched. The CDR3 sequence: CASSPQGDTDTQYF. CDR3 bases: TGTGCCAGCAGCCCACAGGGGGACACAGATACGCAGTATTTT.

The rearrangement uses TRBV27 and TRBJ2-1; 7 nucleotides match TRBD2. The CDR3 has 15 amino acids. The V and J ends lost 8 bases and 0 bases, in that order; junction bases with no gene match: 7. CDR1 and CDR2 (germline): MNHEY, SMNVEV (reference sequence). The CDR3 DNA reads as TGTGCCAGCGGCGGGGGTAAGAGCTCCTACAATGAGCAGTTCTTC. The encoded protein is CASGGGKSSYNEQFF.

The chain employs TRBV20-1 and TRBJ1-6; 9 positions agree with TRBD1. J gave up 10 bases and V 4 bases, and 11 bases lay outside the gene matches. CDR3 length: 15 amino acids. Germline CDR1 is DFQATT and CDR2 is SNEGSKA (reference sequence). This CDR3 is CSANRAGTGRSPLHF. The CDR3 region has the DNA TGCAGTGCTAACCGAGCCGGGACAGGGAGATCACCCCTCCACTTT.

This clonotype was counted a few times. This chain uses TRBV11-2 with TRBJ2-3; TRBD2 aligns across 11 bases. The CDR3 extends over 18 amino acids. The V gene's germline CDR1 is SGHAT and CDR2 FQNNGV. The trim removed 5 bases at V and 6 bases at J, leaving 16 bases unmatched. CDR3 loop: CASSARPTSGVTWDTQYF. The CDR3 DNA reads TGTGCCAGCAGCGCCAGACCGACTAGCGGGGTTACTTGGGATACGCAGTATTTT.

This clonotype was seen a few times. The rearrangement joins TRBV7-2 to TRBJ2-2; TRBD2 agrees at 8 bases. The CDR3 covers 14 residues. J was trimmed by 5 bases and V by 4 bases; bases with no gene match: 3. Germline V lookup: CDR1 SGHTA, CDR2 FQGNSA. The chain's CDR3 is CASSWTSITGELFF. CDR3 sequence (DNA): TGTGCCAGCAGCTGGACTAGCATTACCGGGGAGCTGTTTTTT.

CDR3 region: CASRGADSMPQHF. The CDR3 nucleotides read TGTGCCAGTAGGGGGGCCGATAGCATGCCCCAGCATTTT. V is TRBV19 and J is TRBJ1-5; a possible D gene is TRBD1 (6 bases). There are 13 residues in the CDR3. Germline CDR1 LNHDA, CDR2 SQIVND (reference sequence). The V end lost 6 bases, the J end lost 9 bases, and 15 bases lay between the germline ends.

The chain carries TRBV4-2 and TRBJ2-5; 11 bases map to TRBD2. This CDR3 spans 17 amino acids. V gave up 0 bases and J gave up 3 bases; unmatched junction bases: 6. The germline V gene encodes CDR1 LGHNA and CDR2 YNFKEQ. As DNA, the CDR3 is TGTGCCAGCAGCCAAGATGTAATAGCGGGGGGGAAAGAGACCCAGTACTTC. This translates into CASSQDVIAGGKETQYF.

This clonotype was observed a few times. The J gene is TRBJ2-6, the V gene TRBV30; unclear D gene. CDR1 GTSNPN and CDR2 SVGIG come from the germline V gene (reference sequence). This CDR3 spans 13 amino acids. Trimming removed 4 bases from V and 4 bases from J, with 8 bases in between. CDR3: CAWIPGGANVLTF. CDR3 sequence (DNA): TGTGCCTGGATCCCCGGGGGGGCCAACGTCCTGACTTTC.

This clonotype was detected once. J is TRBJ2-6 and V is TRBV2; D is unclear. V was pared by 1 base and J by 2 bases, with 3 bases between. Germline V gene data show CDR1 as SNHLY and CDR2 as FYNNEI. There are 14 residues in the CDR3. CDR3 nucleotides: TGTGCCAGCAGTGAAGTCGCTGGGGCCAACGTCCTGACTTTC. Its protein product is CASSEVAGANVLTF. The whole variable domain, filled in from reference TRBV2 and TRBJ2-6, reads EPEVTQTPSHQVTQMGQEVILRCVPISNHLYFYWYRQILGQKVEFLVSFYNNEISEKSEIFDDQFSVERPDGSNFTLKIRSTKLEDSAMYFCASSEVAGANVLTFGAGSRLTVL.

The V and J genes are TRBV27 and TRBJ2-7; the D call may be TRBD1 or TRBD2 (5 bases each). Deletions cut 6 bases from V and 3 bases from J, with 21 bases between. The CDR3 totals 16 residues. CDR1 is MNHEY, CDR2 SMNVEV, per germline (reference sequence). The CDR3 DNA is TGTGCCAGCAGCATCTCCTCGGGACCGGTAAACTACGAGCAGTACTTC. This translates into CASSISSGPVNYEQYF.

This sequence joins TRBV10-3 and TRBJ2-3, with D perhaps matching TRBD2 (6 bases). The V end lost 6 bases, the J end lost 5 bases, and 18 bases lay between the germline ends. Germline CDR1 reads ENHRY; CDR2 reads SYGVKD. CDR3 length equals 15 residues. CDR3 in amino acids: CAISPPGDEKDTQYF. CDR3 coding DNA: TGTGCCATCAGCCCTCCGGGAGACGAGAAAGATACGCAGTATTTT.

The CDR3 protein is CASSDPDSSTDTQYF. For the CDR3, the DNA is TGTGCCAGCAGTGACCCGGACAGTAGCACAGATACGCAGTATTTT. The gene calls are TRBV6-2 or TRBV6-3 and TRBJ2-3, with D perhaps TRBD1 (6 bases). Trimming removed 5 bases at V and 0 bases at J, with 12 bases between. Germline values: CDR1 MNHEY, CDR2 SVGEGT. CDR3 size: 15 residues.

In its sample, this clonotype was seen once. J is TRBJ2-3 and V is TRBV20-1; 11 nucleotides line up with TRBD2. This CDR3 spans 18 amino acids. Germline-derived CDR1 and CDR2 are DFQATT and SNEGSKA (reference sequence). Trimming took 6 bases from V and 4 from J; bases not matched to a gene: 18. The CDR3 is CSAEARLAGFSVPDTQYF. The CDR3 bases are TGCAGTGCCGAAGCAAGACTAGCGGGGTTTTCAGTTCCAGATACGCAGTATTTT.

This clonotype was seen more than once but under ten times. DNA of the CDR3: TGTGCCAGCGCTAATCCTCGGGAGACCCAGTACTTC. Encoded protein: CASANPRETQYF. The chain recombines TRBV3-1 with TRBJ2-5, with D uncertain. The CDR3 covers 12 residues. V was trimmed by 8 bases and J by 5 bases, leaving 12 bases between them. Germline V CDR1 and CDR2: LGHDT, YNNKEL (reference sequence).

The chain carries TRBV4-3 and TRBJ1-5; D may be TRBD1 (6 bases). Per the germline V gene, CDR1 is LGHNA and CDR2 is YSLEER. V was trimmed by 0 bases and J by 6 bases, leaving 15 bases between them. The CDR3 length is 16 residues. This chain's CDR3 is CASSQDIGGAGQPQHF. The CDR3 nucleotides are TGCGCCAGCAGCCAAGATATCGGGGGGGCGGGTCAGCCCCAGCATTTT.